These 26 T cell receptor beta chains were sequenced from one sample in a study of beta chain features in type 1 diabetes. The sequenced template was cDNA made from the entire isolated RNA. The table came from immunoSEQ multiplex PCR; TCRdb's copy has only in-frame clones and leaves some out. Found here are some 150,000 clones, over 8.5% of them singletons; the top ten hold about 1.9%. Sequencing input: central memory CD4+ T cells from blood. The receptors derive from a man between 18 and 35 years old in good health.

A few counts support this clone. Written as DNA, the CDR3 is TGTGCCAGCACCTGCACCACAGGGAAAACCTACGAGCAGTACTTC. It codes for CASTCTTGKTYEQYF. J is TRBJ2-7 and V is TRBV6-7; D is perhaps TRBD1 (6 bases). TRBV6-7 counts as an open reading frame of uncertain function. Trimming pared 7 bases from V and 2 bases from J, leaving 18 bases between. There are 15 residues in the CDR3.

This chain links TRBV9 with TRBJ1-2; TRBD1 agrees at 9 bases. The CDR3 totals 16 residues. Germline lookup yields CDR1 SGDLS and CDR2 YYNGEE. Trimming took 2 bases from V and 4 from J; bases not matched to a gene: 9. The CDR3 nucleotides are TGTGCCAGCAGCGTCGGACAGGGGAAGTTCGGCTATGGCTACACCTTC. It codes for CASSVGQGKFGYGYTF.

This clone has at least ten counts. The chain links TRBV30 to TRBJ2-2; no reliable D call. Germline CDR1 is GTSNPN and CDR2 is SVGIG (reference sequence). The CDR3 consists of 11 residues. Trimming left V 1 base short and J 9 bases short, with 6 bases between. As DNA, the CDR3 is TGTGCCTGGAGTGCGTCACGGGAGCTGTTTTTT. Translating it yields CAWSASRELFF.

This clone has ten or more counts. V and J are TRBV15 and TRBJ2-1; TRBD2 matches 11 bases. V lost 1 base and J lost 5; bases outside the gene matches: 7. The length of the CDR3 is 17 residues. Germline V CDR1 and CDR2: LNHNV, YYDKDF (reference sequence). The CDR3 bases are TGTGCCACCAGCAGAGGTAGATTAGCGGGAGGGAACAATGAGCAGTTCTTC. Its translation: CATSRGRLAGGNNEQFF.

This clone appeared many times. CDR3 sequence (DNA): TGCGCCAGCAGCCGGGGGACAGAGAGGTCCACAGATACGCAGTATTTT. Its protein product is CASSRGTERSTDTQYF. V and J are TRBV4-3 and TRBJ2-3; TRBD1 agrees at 7 bases. The CDR3 covers 16 residues. Trimming at V came to 4 bases and at J to 2 bases, leaving 9 bases not matched to a gene. Germline assignment: CDR1 LGHNA and CDR2 YSLEER.

The chain carries TRBV18 and TRBJ2-1; TRBD2 agrees at 7 bases. Germline V gene data show CDR1 as KGHSH and CDR2 as LQKENI. The CDR3 has 11 residues. The trim removed 4 bases at V and 9 bases at J, leaving 0 bases unmatched. DNA for the CDR3: TGTGCCAGCTCACAGCGGGGTGAGCAGTTCTTC. Its translation: CASSQRGEQFF.

This clone came up once. This chain uses TRBV9 with TRBJ2-2; perhaps D is TRBD1 or TRBD2 (5 bases each). V was pared by 4 bases and J by 4 bases, with 17 bases between. Germline CDR1 and CDR2: SGDLS and YYNGEE. CDR3 length: 16 residues. CDR3 protein: CASSLRGVGLTGELFF. DNA of the CDR3: TGTGCCAGCAGCCTCCGAGGGGTGGGGCTCACCGGGGAGCTGTTTTTT.

This clone appeared a few times. The chain joins TRBV21-1 to TRBJ2-5. TRBV21-1 is listed as a pseudogene. The CDR3 has 11 amino acids. CDR3 region: CASSKGLAQYF. The CDR3 nucleotides read TGTGCCAGCAGCAAAGGGTTGGCCCAGTACTTC.

The chain employs TRBV5-1 and TRBJ1-1; tentative D call: TRBD1 (6 bases). The length of the CDR3 is 14 residues. V lost 4 bases to trimming and J lost 1 base, with 11 bases between them. Germline CDR1 and CDR2: SGHRS and YFSETQ. This chain's CDR3 is CASSKGQTNTEAFF. The CDR3 DNA is TGCGCCAGCAGCAAAGGACAGACGAACACTGAAGCTTTCTTT. Drawing the rest from reference TRBV5-1 and TRBJ1-1, the complete variable domain is KAGVTQTPRYLIKTRGQQVTLSCSPISGHRSVSWYQQTPGQGLQFLFEYFSETQRNKGNFPGRFSGRQFSNSRSEMNVSTLELGDSALYLCASSKGQTNTEAFFGQGTRLTVV.

This clone has only one observation. The chain is built from TRBV4-3 and TRBJ2-4; either TRBD1 or TRBD2 may supply D (5 bases each). The V and J ends lost 2 bases and 4 bases respectively, with 15 bases between them. The germline CDR1 and CDR2 sequences are LGHNA and YSLEER. CDR3 length: 16 residues. This CDR3 is CASSQITWDGKNIQYF. The CDR3 coding sequence is TGCGCCAGCAGCCAAATTACCTGGGACGGAAAAAACATTCAGTACTTC.

Ten or more counts support this clone. The CDR3 loop is CASSLRPVRAYEQYF. CDR3 bases: TGTGCCAGCAGTTTAAGGCCAGTGCGTGCCTACGAGCAGTACTTC. The gene calls are TRBV28 and TRBJ2-7; D is ambiguous. V dropped 2 bases and J dropped 2 bases, with 13 bases sitting between them. Germline values: CDR1 MDHEN, CDR2 SYDVKM. The CDR3 loop spans 15 amino acids.

This clone was counted between two and nine times. The chain couples TRBV28 to TRBJ2-7, with 9 bases fitting TRBD1. Trimming took 5 bases from V and 0 from J; bases not matched to a gene: 8. Germline CDR1 MDHEN, CDR2 SYDVKM. The CDR3 loop spans 16 amino acids. The CDR3 sequence is CASSLGTGRSSYEQYF. Written as DNA, the CDR3 is TGTGCCAGCAGTCTCGGGACAGGGCGTAGCTCCTACGAGCAGTACTTC.

With regard to this clone: The identical CDR3 is also encoded by other nucleotide sequences in the sample. V gene TRBV14 combines with J gene TRBJ2-7; D may be TRBD1 (8 bases). Looked up from germline, CDR1 is SGHDN and CDR2 is FVKESK. The CDR3 contains 15 residues. Trimming left V 3 bases short and J 2 bases short, with 14 bases between. The CDR3 loop is CASSHNRGGPYEQYF. CDR3 nucleotides: TGTGCCAGCAGCCACAACAGGGGGGGACCCTACGAGCAGTACTTC.

This chain connects TRBV5-1 to TRBJ2-2; possibly TRBD1 for D (6 bases). The length of the CDR3 is 14 residues. Germline values: CDR1 SGHRS, CDR2 YFSETQ. V dropped 5 bases and J dropped 0 bases, with 8 bases sitting between them. CDR3 nucleotides: TGCGCCAGCAGTAGGACAGCGAACACCGGGGAGCTGTTTTTT. It translates to CASSRTANTGELFF.

The chain couples TRBV25-1 to TRBJ1-2; 9 nucleotides line up with TRBD1. The CDR3 extends over 12 amino acids. V shed 6 bases, J shed 8 bases, and the junction held 4 bases outside the gene matches. Germline assignment: CDR1 MGHDK and CDR2 SYGVNS. The CDR3 protein is CASRQGAGGYTF. The CDR3 region has the DNA TGTGCCAGCAGACAGGGGGCGGGAGGCTACACCTTC.

The chain joins TRBV7-2 to TRBJ2-3; D might be TRBD1 (6 bases). This CDR3 spans 15 amino acids. CDR1 and CDR2 from the germline V gene are SGHTA and FQGNSA. Trimming shortened V by 5 bases and J by 3 bases, and 15 bases separated the two germline ends. Here the CDR3 reads CASSKDQGLTDTQYF. The CDR3 DNA is TGTGCCAGCAGCAAGGACCAGGGGTTGACAGATACGCAGTATTTT.

V usage is TRBV6-6 and J usage is TRBJ2-1, with D perhaps matching TRBD2 (6 bases). Germline V gene sequence: CDR1 MNHNY, CDR2 SVGAGI (reference sequence). V lost 6 bases and J 3 bases, leaving 15 bases between the germline ends. This CDR3 contains 15 residues. The CDR3 nucleotides are TGTGCCAGCAGCCACGGGACTTCTCTCTACAATGAGCAGTTCTTC. Amino acids: CASSHGTSLYNEQFF.

In the case of this clone: A read error is possible here, since a much larger clone lies one base away. CDR3 amino acids: CASSLQPSSEQYF. The CDR3 DNA reads as TGTGCCAGCAGTTTACAGCCATCCTCCGAGCAGTACTTC. The chain has TRBV28 and TRBJ2-7; unclear D gene. The CDR3 length is 13 residues. Germline V gene lookup returns CDR1 MDHEN and CDR2 SYDVKM.

This clone was counted between two and nine times. Germline is not matched at one junction end, which may reflect a read error. The chain joins TRBV2 to TRBJ2-7; TRBD2 might be the D (5 bases). The V gene's germline CDR1 is SNHLY and CDR2 FYNNEI. This CDR3 is built from 12 residues. CDR3 bases: TGTGCCAGCAGCGAAGGAGGTCTCGAGCAGTACTTC. Protein: CASSEGGLEQYF.

This clone was detected ten times or more. This chain connects TRBV7-9 to TRBJ2-1, with D unclear. Per germline, CDR1 SEHNR and CDR2 FQNEAQ (reference sequence). The CDR3 is made up of 11 amino acids. V was clipped by 9 bases and J by 8 bases, with 11 bases between them. The CDR3 DNA reads as TGTGCCAGTTCGGACGTCGATGAGCAGTTCTTC. Translating gives CASSDVDEQFF.

In this sample, this clone turned up many times. J is TRBJ2-4 and V is TRBV5-6; no reliable D call. The CDR3 length is 13 residues. The germline V and J ends were trimmed by 2 bases and 8 bases, with 11 bases remaining between them. Looked up from germline, CDR1 is SGHDT and CDR2 is YYEEEE. Here the CDR3 reads CASSFLDKDIQYF. CDR3 nucleotide sequence: TGTGCCAGCAGCTTCTTAGACAAGGACATTCAGTACTTC.

This clone appeared a few times. The chain is built from TRBV9 and TRBJ2-2, with D unclear. This CDR3 region has 15 residues. Trimming cost V 0 bases and J 0 bases, with 6 bases left between them. The germline V gene has CDR1 SGDLS and CDR2 YYNGEE. CDR3 nucleotide sequence: TGTGCCAGCAGCGTAGCCAGGACGAACACCGGGGAGCTGTTTTTT. This gives the protein CASSVARTNTGELFF.

V gene TRBV29-1 combines with J gene TRBJ2-7; 7 nucleotides align to TRBD1. This CDR3 comprises 14 residues. V shed 4 bases, J shed 2 bases, and the junction held 8 bases outside the gene matches. Germline CDR1 and CDR2: SQVTM and ANQGSEA. Written as DNA, the CDR3 is TGCAGCGTTGGTTGGGGCCAGGGGGCCTACGAGCAGTACTTC. As protein: CSVGWGQGAYEQYF.

This clone has only a few counts. The chain employs TRBV6-5 and TRBJ2-7; maybe TRBD1 (5 bases). The germline V and J ends were trimmed by 2 bases and 1 base, with 9 bases remaining between them. The CDR3 consists of 14 residues. Germline CDR1 MNHEY, CDR2 SVGAGI. DNA for the CDR3: TGTGCCAGCAGTTACAATAGGGGATCCTACGAGCAGTACTTC. Its protein product is CASSYNRGSYEQYF.

The sample holds many counts of this clone. The V gene is TRBV7-2, the J gene TRBJ2-5; D is unresolved. The CDR3 is 14 residues long. With 5 bases removed from V and 7 bases from J, the gap between germline ends came to 17 bases. CDR1 is SGHTA and CDR2 is FQGNSA in the germline V gene. CDR3 in DNA: TGTGCCAGCAGCGATAGAGGCTTATCGGGGACCCAGTACTTC. Protein product: CASSDRGLSGTQYF.

This clone was counted only a few times. The gene calls are TRBV28 and TRBJ1-2, with a possible D match to TRBD1 (6 bases). CDR3 length equals 13 residues. Germline V gives CDR1 MDHEN, CDR2 SYDVKM. V was cut by 6 bases and J by 4 bases, with 12 bases left in between. The CDR3 nucleotides read TGTGCCAGCAGGGAGGGGGTCACCTATGGCTACACCTTC. Translation: CASREGVTYGYTF.